These 18 T cell receptor beta chains came from one sample sequenced in a study of blood T cell repertoires in COVID-19. Some clones are missing from TCRdb's copy, which holds only in-frame ones; the method was immunoSEQ multiplex PCR. The sample contains about 67,000 clones, 85% to 90% of which appear only once. Source material: peripheral blood. These receptors originate from a man between 50 and 59 years old with active COVID-19.

The rearrangement links TRBV7-9 to TRBJ2-7, with 9 bases aligning to TRBD2. Germline V gene lookup returns CDR1 SEHNR and CDR2 FQNEAQ (reference sequence). With V trimmed by 6 bases and J by 3 bases, 12 bases remained unmatched. The length of the CDR3 is 16 residues. CDR3 residues: CASRPESGTSLYEQYF. In nucleotides, the CDR3 is TGTGCCAGCAGGCCAGAGTCCGGGACTAGCCTCTACGAGCAGTACTTC.

In DNA form, the CDR3 reads TGTGCCAGCAGTCCCCCGGGGGAGCAGTTCTTC. Translating it yields CASSPPGEQFF. The chain combines TRBV12-3 or TRBV12-4 with TRBJ2-1; D is perhaps TRBD2 (5 bases). This CDR3 contains 11 residues. The V and J ends lost 5 bases and 10 bases respectively, with 9 bases between them.

The chain employs TRBV5-6 and TRBJ1-1; 7 bases align to TRBD1. This CDR3 has 12 residues. In germline, CDR1 is SGHDT, CDR2 YYEEEE. The V segment lost 3 bases and the J segment 10 bases; nucleotides outside the gene matches: 6. The CDR3 here is CASSSRQGGAFF. As DNA, the CDR3 is TGTGCCAGCAGCTCCAGACAGGGAGGAGCTTTCTTT.

The chain uses TRBV7-2 and TRBJ2-3, with TRBD1 identical over 8 bases. The trim removed 7 bases at V and 5 bases at J, leaving 8 bases unmatched. The CDR3 contains 14 residues. Per the germline V gene, CDR1 is SGHTA and CDR2 is FQGNSA. Here the CDR3 reads CASNNRGIGDTQYF. The CDR3 DNA reads as TGTGCCAGCAATAACAGGGGGATAGGAGATACGCAGTATTTT.

The chain has TRBV28 and TRBJ2-3; tentatively, D is TRBD1 (6 bases). Germline CDR1 and CDR2: MDHEN and SYDVKM. The V gene lost 4 bases and the J gene lost 8 bases, with 13 bases spanning the gap. The CDR3 covers 13 residues. CDR3 residues: CASSSPGDRTQYF. CDR3 DNA: TGTGCCAGCAGTTCCCCAGGGGACCGTACGCAGTATTTT.

Only one count was recorded for this clone. The rearrangement links TRBV6-5 to TRBJ2-7; 7 bases are a match to TRBD1. Germline CDR1 MNHEY, CDR2 SVGAGI. V dropped 0 bases and J dropped 6; count of bases not matched to a gene: 2. The CDR3 covers 13 residues. CDR3 in DNA: TGTGCCAGCAGTTACTCAGACAGGGTCGAGCAGTACTTC. This codes for CASSYSDRVEQYF.

This chain uses TRBV29-1 with TRBJ1-1, with a possible D match to TRBD1 (5 bases). Germline V gene sequence: CDR1 SQVTM, CDR2 ANQGSEA. Trimming pared 7 bases from V and 3 bases from J, leaving 18 bases between. CDR3 length: 14 amino acids. Here the CDR3 DNA reads TGCAGCGCAAGTGCCCAGGGCGGATACACTGAAGCTTTCTTT. Protein product: CSASAQGGYTEAFF. Full variable domain (outside the CDR3, taken from reference TRBV29-1 and TRBJ1-1): SAVISQKPSRDICQRGTSLTIQCQVDSQVTMMFWYRQQPGQSLTLIATANQGSEATYESGFVIDKFPISRPNLTFSTLTVSNMSPEDSSIYLCSASAQGGYTEAFFGQGTRLTVV.

This clone was picked up a small number of times. Here the CDR3 reads CASSLGDRVLETQYF. As DNA, the CDR3 is TGTGCCAGCAGCTTAGGGGACAGGGTTTTGGAGACCCAGTACTTC. This rearrangement joins TRBV7-2 to TRBJ2-5, with 9 bases lining up with TRBD1. The CDR3 contains 15 residues. In germline, CDR1 is SGHTA, CDR2 FQGNSA. The junction had 5 bases not matched to a gene; V was cut back by 1 base and J by 5 bases.

The chain links TRBV5-4 to TRBJ2-1; TRBD2 aligns across 10 bases. Germline lookup yields CDR1 SGHNT and CDR2 YYREEE (reference sequence). The CDR3 loop spans 17 amino acids. The V and J ends lost 4 bases and 5 bases, in that order; junction bases with no gene match: 12. Written as DNA, the CDR3 is TGTGCCAGCAGCCCGGGGCTAGCGGGGGACTTCAACAATGAGCAGTTCTTC. Translating it yields CASSPGLAGDFNNEQFF.

V is TRBV30 and J is TRBJ1-5; no definite D call. CDR1 is GTSNPN, CDR2 SVGIG, per germline (reference sequence). The CDR3 length is 13 residues. The V and J ends lost 3 bases and 5 bases respectively, with 11 bases between them. This CDR3 is CAWSANYDQPQHF. The CDR3 DNA reads as TGTGCCTGGAGCGCCAACTACGATCAGCCCCAGCATTTT.

This rearrangement joins TRBV5-1 to TRBJ1-4, with TRBD1 matching 8 bases. Losses at the gene ends were 4 bases for V and 7 bases for J; bases not matched to a gene: 9. This CDR3 is built from 15 residues. CDR1 and CDR2 from the germline V gene are SGHRS and YFSETQ. CDR3 nucleotides: TGCGCCAGCAGCGACTCTCAGGGGGCAGTTGAAAAACTGTTTTTT. Protein sequence: CASSDSQGAVEKLFF.

The genes are TRBV7-6 and TRBJ1-6; 9 positions match TRBD1. With 0 bases clipped from V and 5 bases from J, the junction kept 2 bases outside the gene matches. CDR1 is SGHVS and CDR2 is FNYEAQ in the germline V gene. The length of the CDR3 is 16 residues. The CDR3 DNA reads TGTGCCAGCAGCTTAGCCGGGACAGGGCATAATTCACCCCTCCACTTT. Amino acid sequence: CASSLAGTGHNSPLHF.

The gene calls are TRBV5-1 and TRBJ1-5; no reliable D call. CDR1 and CDR2 (germline): SGHRS, YFSETQ. This CDR3 spans 14 amino acids. V was cut by 0 bases and J by 1 base, with 5 bases left in between. The chain's CDR3 is CASSLDSSNQPQHF. The DNA for the CDR3 is TGCGCCAGCAGCTTGGACTCAAGCAATCAGCCCCAGCATTTT.

This clone came up a few times. This chain links TRBV4-1 with TRBJ2-2; 12 positions agree with TRBD2. With V trimmed by 0 bases and J by 6 bases, 5 bases remained unmatched. This CDR3 is 17 amino acids long. Per germline, CDR1 MGHRA and CDR2 YSYEKL. The CDR3 spells CASSQDITSGRPGELFF. DNA of the CDR3: TGCGCCAGCAGCCAAGATATCACTAGCGGGAGGCCCGGGGAGCTGTTTTTT.

V usage is TRBV3-1 (or the pseudogene TRBV3-2) and J usage is TRBJ1-2; D not certain. Germline lookup yields CDR1 LGHDT and CDR2 YNNKEL (reference sequence). The germline V and J ends were trimmed by 3 bases and 2 bases, with 4 bases remaining between them. The CDR3 is 12 residues long. CDR3 loop: CASSHQNYGYTF. The DNA of the CDR3 is TGTGCCAGCAGCCATCAGAACTATGGCTACACCTTC.

The chain employs TRBV2 and TRBJ2-5, with a tentative D call TRBD1 (6 bases). Germline V gene sequence: CDR1 SNHLY, CDR2 FYNNEI. The length of the CDR3 is 15 residues. With 6 bases removed from V and 1 base from J, the gap between germline ends came to 15 bases. CDR3 bases: TGTGCCAGCAGACTACAGGGTGGGGGCCAAGAGACCCAGTACTTC. It yields the protein CASRLQGGGQETQYF.

For the CDR3, the DNA is TGCGCCAGCAGCTTGGAGGGGACAGGGGTATACAATGAGCAGTTCTTC. It yields the protein CASSLEGTGVYNEQFF. V and J are TRBV5-1 and TRBJ2-1; 10 bases fit TRBD1. The CDR3 is made up of 16 amino acids. From germline, CDR1 is SGHRS and CDR2 YFSETQ. V dropped 0 bases and J dropped 4; count of bases not matched to a gene: 4. Full variable domain (remainder filled in from reference TRBV5-1 and TRBJ2-1): KAGVTQTPRYLIKTRGQQVTLSCSPISGHRSVSWYQQTPGQGLQFLFEYFSETQRNKGNFPGRFSGRQFSNSRSEMNVSTLELGDSALYLCASSLEGTGVYNEQFFGPGTRLTVL.

This clone has just one count. The chain combines TRBV7-2 with TRBJ1-1; D perhaps matches TRBD1 (6 bases). V was cut by 2 bases and J by 3 bases, with 7 bases left in between. The CDR3 extends over 13 amino acids. CDR1 SGHTA and CDR2 FQGNSA come from the germline V gene. The CDR3 coding sequence is TGTGCCAGCAGCTTAAACAGGGACACTGAAGCTTTCTTT. As protein: CASSLNRDTEAFF.